Presented here are 17 T cell receptor beta chains from one specimen sequenced in a study of neoadjuvant anti-PD-1 for oral cavity cancer. Method: immunoSEQ multiplex PCR; TCRdb's copy keeps in-frame clones and lacks some. This sample has tens of thousands of clones, with approximately 85% found just once. Time point denoted: after neoadjuvant nivolumab, at surgical resection. Sample: PBMCs, taken after nivolumab (anti-PD-1) treatment. Every receptor here comes from a person aged 35-79 years with oral cavity squamous cell carcinoma.

V is TRBV10-3 and J is TRBJ2-5; D perhaps matches TRBD2 (5 bases). V lost 0 bases and J lost 4, with 12 bases in between. CDR1 is ENHRY, CDR2 SYGVKD, per germline. The CDR3 length is 15 residues. In DNA, the CDR3 is TGTGCCATCAGTGAGTCGATCGGACTGGGAGAGACCCAGTACTTC. Protein sequence: CAISESIGLGETQYF.

This sequence joins TRBV7-8 and TRBJ1-2, with 7 bases identical to TRBD1. J was trimmed by 0 bases and V by 4 bases; bases with no gene match: 5. This CDR3 has 15 residues. Germline CDR1 SGHVS, CDR2 FQNEAQ. CDR3 nucleotide sequence: TGTGCCAGCAGCTCCCGGGACAGCTCTAACTATGGCTACACCTTC. This codes for CASSSRDSSNYGYTF.

The table lists this clone with a few counts. J is TRBJ2-1 and V is TRBV10-3; 10 bases align to TRBD2. Trimming cost V 5 bases and J 0 bases; bases outside gene matches: 4. The CDR3 length is 16 residues. The germline gives CDR1 ENHRY, CDR2 SYGVKD. This chain's CDR3 is CAISLAGVNSYNEQFF. CDR3 in DNA: TGTGCCATCAGTCTAGCGGGAGTCAACTCCTACAATGAGCAGTTCTTC.

The chain recombines TRBV28 with TRBJ1-2; TRBD1 matches 7 bases. Looked up from germline, CDR1 is MDHEN and CDR2 is SYDVKM. CDR3 length equals 14 residues. The ends lost 4 bases at V and 4 bases at J; junction bases unmatched: 6. The CDR3 reads CASSSGQIVYGYTF. The CDR3 DNA follows: TGTGCCAGCAGTTCGGGACAGATTGTCTATGGCTACACCTTC.

This clone was picked up one time. The rearrangement uses TRBV5-6 and TRBJ1-3; 8 bases are a match to TRBD1. Germline trimming cut 5 bases from V and 6 bases from J; bases unmatched to any gene: 7. The germline CDR1 and CDR2 sequences are SGHDT and YYEEEE. The CDR3 extends over 14 amino acids. Here the CDR3 reads CASRTTGEENTIYF. Written as DNA, the CDR3 is TGTGCCAGCAGAACGACAGGGGAGGAAAACACCATATATTTT.

The rearrangement uses TRBV6-1 and TRBJ1-4; D unresolved. The CDR3 consists of 15 residues. V was trimmed by 5 bases and J by 4 bases, leaving 14 bases between them. The germline CDR1 and CDR2 sequences are MNHNS and SASEGT. In DNA form, the CDR3 reads TGTGCCAGCAGTCCCCGGACGGCCAATAATGAAAAACTGTTTTTT. Encoded protein: CASSPRTANNEKLFF.

The chain is built from TRBV19 and TRBJ1-1; D not certain. V lost 5 bases, J lost 1 base, and 8 bases lay in between. Germline V CDR1 and CDR2: LNHDA, SQIVND (reference sequence). The CDR3 is 13 amino acids. The CDR3: CASSAGRNTEAFF. DNA for the CDR3: TGTGCCAGTAGTGCGGGGAGGAACACTGAAGCTTTCTTT.

V usage is TRBV9 and J usage is TRBJ2-1; 9 bases are shared with TRBD2. The CDR3 totals 17 residues. Germline V gene lookup returns CDR1 SGDLS and CDR2 YYNGEE. Trimming took 3 bases from V and 5 from J; bases not matched to a gene: 12. CDR3 in DNA: TGTGCCAGCAGCGCGTGGACTAGCGCGAATGGTAACAATGAGCAGTTCTTC. Its translation: CASSAWTSANGNNEQFF.

The rearrangement uses TRBV29-1 and TRBJ2-3; 8 nucleotides agree with TRBD2. This CDR3 spans 13 amino acids. Per germline, CDR1 SQVTM and CDR2 ANQGSEA. The junction had 10 bases not matched to a gene; V was cut back by 5 bases and J by 9 bases. CDR3 in amino acids: CSVLREGPMTQYF. The CDR3 DNA follows: TGCAGCGTTCTCCGGGAGGGTCCAATGACGCAGTATTTT.

The chain recombines TRBV6-1 with TRBJ1-5, with TRBD1 matching over 8 bases. J lost 5 bases, V lost 6 bases, and 6 bases had no gene match. The CDR3 spans 14 residues. CDR1 and CDR2 from the germline V gene are MNHNS and SASEGT. The DNA of the CDR3 is TGTGCCAGCAGCCCCGGGACAGGATATCAGCCCCAGCATTTT. Protein product: CASSPGTGYQPQHF.

The V gene is TRBV30, the J gene TRBJ2-1; TRBD2 matches 7 bases. V shed 4 bases and J 10 bases; nucleotides not matched to a gene: 13. The CDR3 is 14 amino acids. Germline lookup yields CDR1 GTSNPN and CDR2 SVGIG (reference sequence). The chain's CDR3 is CAWKGQREVREQFF. The CDR3 region has the DNA TGTGCCTGGAAAGGGCAACGGGAGGTTAGGGAGCAGTTCTTC.

This rearrangement joins TRBV28 to TRBJ2-5; TRBD1 agrees at 10 bases. The germline gives CDR1 MDHEN, CDR2 SYDVKM. CDR3 size: 15 residues. After removal of 5 bases from V and 6 bases from J, the junction contained 9 bases not matched to a gene. The CDR3 spells CASSTQDRGLKTQYF. The CDR3 DNA reads as TGTGCCAGCAGTACCCAAGACAGGGGGCTAAAGACCCAGTACTTC.

V and J are TRBV6-5 and TRBJ2-5, with D possibly TRBD1 on 5 matching bases. The CDR3 sequence is 14 residues long. Germline V gives CDR1 MNHEY, CDR2 SVGAGI. The V end lost 5 bases, the J end lost 4 bases, and 14 bases lay between the germline ends. CDR3 region: CASSIQAGSETQYF. CDR3 in DNA: TGTGCCAGCAGTATACAGGCTGGGTCAGAGACCCAGTACTTC.

The rearrangement joins TRBV7-2 to TRBJ2-7, with 9 bases matching TRBD2. The CDR3 spans 16 residues. V shed 1 base, J shed 3 bases, and the junction held 7 bases outside the gene matches. The germline CDR1 and CDR2 sequences are SGHTA and FQGNSA. Written as DNA, the CDR3 is TGTGCCAGCAGCTTAGGGGGTAGCGGGAGTCGCTACGAGCAGTACTTC. It yields the protein CASSLGGSGSRYEQYF.

This sequence joins TRBV19 and TRBJ2-4; TRBD2 matches at 9 bases. The CDR3 covers 15 residues. The trim removed 4 bases at V and 0 bases at J, leaving 1 base unmatched. Germline CDR1 and CDR2: LNHDA and SQIVND (reference sequence). The CDR3 spells CASSRTSEAKNIQYF. The CDR3 region has the DNA TGTGCCAGTAGTAGGACTAGCGAAGCCAAAAACATTCAGTACTTC.

The chain combines TRBV30 with TRBJ1-5; no firm D call. Trimming shortened V by 1 base and J by 3 bases, and 7 bases separated the two germline ends. The length of the CDR3 is 13 residues. CDR1 is GTSNPN, CDR2 SVGIG, per germline (reference sequence). The CDR3 protein is CAWSAQPNQPQHF. CDR3 in DNA: TGTGCCTGGAGTGCCCAGCCCAATCAGCCCCAGCATTTT.

The CDR3 sequence: CASRSGMAGELFF. Written as DNA, the CDR3 is TGCGCCAGCAGGTCCGGGATGGCCGGGGAGCTGTTTTTT. This chain joins TRBV10-2 and TRBJ2-2, with D possibly TRBD2 on 5 matching bases. CDR3 length: 13 residues. The V gene's germline CDR1 is WSHSY and CDR2 SAAADI. Trimming cost V 6 bases and J 6 bases, with 11 bases left between them.